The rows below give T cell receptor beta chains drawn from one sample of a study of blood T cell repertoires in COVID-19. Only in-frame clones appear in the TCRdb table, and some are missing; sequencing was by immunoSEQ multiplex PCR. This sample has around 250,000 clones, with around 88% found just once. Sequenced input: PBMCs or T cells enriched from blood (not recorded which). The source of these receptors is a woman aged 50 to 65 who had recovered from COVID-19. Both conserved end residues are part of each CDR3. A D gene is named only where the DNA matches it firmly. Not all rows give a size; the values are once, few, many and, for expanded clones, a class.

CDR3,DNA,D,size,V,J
CASSHTGTGRGGYTF,TGTGCCAGCAGCCATACCGGGACAGGGAGGGGTGGCTACACCTTC,TRBD1,-,TRBV3-1/TRBV3-2,TRBJ1-2
CASSSGLGLGNQPQHF,TGTGCCAGCAGCTCAGGGTTGGGGCTAGGCAATCAGCCCCAGCATTTT,-,-,TRBV28,TRBJ1-5
CATSPGTGGYGYTF,TGTGCCACCAGTCCCGGGACAGGGGGCTATGGCTACACCTTC,TRBD1,-,TRBV6-5,TRBJ1-2
CASSFRAYEQYF,TGTGCCAGCAGCTTCCGGGCCTACGAGCAGTACTTC,-,-,TRBV7-2,TRBJ2-7
CASSLAMRESTDTQYF,TGTGCCAGCAGCTTGGCCATGAGAGAGAGCACAGATACGCAGTATTTT,-,-,TRBV5-5,TRBJ2-3
CASSYEIRGRGTEAFF,TGTGCCAGCAGTTACGAGATTAGGGGGCGCGGGACTGAAGCTTTCTTT,TRBD1,-,TRBV6-2/TRBV6-3,TRBJ1-1
CASSQDGAPPSTFF,TGTGCCAGCAGCCAAGATGGGGCGCCCCCCTCAACTTTCTTT,-,-,TRBV3-1/TRBV3-2,TRBJ1-1
CASQPLDRRDYGYTF,TGTGCCAGTCAACCCCTAGACAGGCGGGACTATGGCTACACCTTC,-,few,TRBV19,TRBJ1-2
CASSLPRSSGGNTGELFF,TGTGCCAGCAGCCTACCCCGGTCTAGCGGGGGGAACACCGGGGAGCTGTTTTTT,TRBD2,-,TRBV3-1/TRBV3-2,TRBJ2-2
CASSIRSSGHNYGYTF,TGTGCCAGTAGTATAAGATCCAGCGGCCATAACTATGGCTACACCTTC,-,-,TRBV19,TRBJ1-2
CAIRGTSGLLKQYF,TGTGCCATCAGAGGGACTAGCGGCCTCTTAAAGCAGTACTTC,TRBD2,-,TRBV10-3,TRBJ2-7
CASSPGRSGGTEAFF,TGTGCCAGCAGCCCCGGGAGGTCGGGAGGGACTGAAGCTTTCTTT,-,-,TRBV28,TRBJ1-1
CASSTTGGAAGYTF,TGTGCCAGCAGTACCACAGGGGGCGCCGCTGGCTACACCTTC,TRBD1,-,TRBV28,TRBJ1-2
CASSTPSSGAYEQYF,TGTGCCAGCAGCACCCCTTCTAGCGGGGCGTACGAGCAGTACTTC,TRBD2,-,TRBV5-4,TRBJ2-7
CASSLRGNQYNEQFF,TGTGCCAGCAGCTTGCGGGGGAACCAGTACAATGAGCAGTTCTTC,TRBD2,-,TRBV7-2,TRBJ2-1
CASSQSVRSYEQYF,TGCGCCAGTAGCCAATCGGTCCGCTCCTACGAGCAGTACTTC,-,-,TRBV5-1,TRBJ2-7
CAWSKRTVNTEAFF,TGTGCCTGGAGTAAACGGACAGTGAACACTGAAGCTTTCTTT,-,once,TRBV30,TRBJ1-1
CSASSKAGGYTF,TGCAGTGCTAGTAGCAAGGCGGGTGGCTACACCTTC,-,-,TRBV20-1,TRBJ1-2
CASSDARMNTGELFF,TGTGCCAGCAGTGATGCGCGGATGAACACCGGGGAGCTGTTTTTT,-,-,TRBV2,TRBJ2-2
CASSTRDRGYTGELFF,TGTGCCAGCAGCACTCGGGACAGGGGCTACACCGGGGAGCTGTTTTTT,TRBD1,-,TRBV11-2,TRBJ2-2
CASSLVGGGANYGYTF,TGTGCCAGCAGCTTAGTCGGGGGGGGAGCTAACTATGGCTACACCTTC,-,-,TRBV7-2,TRBJ1-2
CASSRTGGETQYF,TGTGCCAGCAGCCGAACAGGGGGAGAGACCCAGTACTTC,TRBD1,-,TRBV7-9,TRBJ2-5
CASSLAAAGEAFF,TGTGCCAGCAGCTTAGCAGCCGCAGGTGAAGCTTTCTTT,-,-,TRBV11-3,TRBJ1-1
CASSSTLTAEAFF,TGTGCCAGCAGTTCTACCCTGACAGCTGAAGCTTTCTTT,-,-,TRBV28,TRBJ1-1
CASKRSNEQFF,TGTGCCAGCAAGAGAAGCAATGAGCAGTTCTTC,-,-,TRBV3-1/TRBV3-2,TRBJ2-1
CALETGTGNTIYF,TGTGCCTTGGAGACAGGGACTGGAAACACCATATATTTT,TRBD1,-,TRBV30,TRBJ1-3
CASSQDGASGGPNEQFF,TGCGCCAGCAGCCAAGATGGGGCTAGCGGGGGCCCAAATGAGCAGTTCTTC,TRBD2,-,TRBV4-3,TRBJ2-1
CASSPRDRGRAEYGYTF,TGCGCCAGCAGCCCGAGGGACAGGGGGCGCGCAGAGTATGGCTACACCTTC,TRBD1,-,TRBV5-1,TRBJ1-2
CASIGRTPIPRNQPQHF,TGTGCCAGCATTGGCCGGACACCAATCCCACGCAATCAGCCCCAGCATTTT,-,-,TRBV5-6,TRBJ1-5
CASSFLPGDDTGELFF,TGTGCCAGCAGCTTCCTCCCGGGGGACGACACCGGGGAGCTGTTTTTT,-,-,TRBV7-6,TRBJ2-2
CASRMNTEAFF,TGTGCCAGCCGTATGAACACTGAAGCTTTCTTT,-,-,TRBV11-3,TRBJ1-1